This passage covers 9 T cell receptor beta chains from one sample sequenced in a study of graft-versus-host responses after intestinal transplantation. Their recognized antigens are unknown. Some clones are missing from TCRdb's copy, which holds only in-frame ones; the method was immunoSEQ multiplex PCR. The data show some 100,000 clones, just under 95% seen once. Sequenced here: unstimulated CD8+ T cells sorted from spleen or lymph node cells, sampled before transplant. Source of these receptors: a human donor who was the organ donor for an intestinal transplant.

This sequence joins TRBV7-6 and TRBJ2-3, with TRBD2 matching over 7 bases. This CDR3 has 14 amino acids. CDR1 and CDR2 from the germline V gene are SGHVS and FNYEAQ. V gave up 1 base and J gave up 6 bases; unmatched junction bases: 4. For the CDR3, the DNA is TGTGCCAGCAGCTTAGAGTGGGGGGGTGATACGCAGTATTTT. It translates to CASSLEWGGDTQYF.

This chain links TRBV2 with TRBJ2-7; tentative D call: TRBD2 (5 bases). CDR1 SNHLY and CDR2 FYNNEI come from the germline V gene. V lost 6 bases and J lost 3, with 21 bases in between. The CDR3 is 16 residues long. In nucleotides, the CDR3 is TGTGCCAGCAGGGAGGAAACTTGGGCACAGAACTACGAGCAGTACTTC. Its protein product is CASREETWAQNYEQYF. Full variable domain (rest looked up from reference TRBV2 and TRBJ2-7): EPEVTQTPSHQVTQMGQEVILRCVPISNHLYFYWYRQILGQKVEFLVSFYNNEISEKSEIFDDQFSVERPDGSNFTLKIRSTKLEDSAMYFCASREETWAQNYEQYFGPGTRLTVT.

This clone occurred once. The CDR3 sequence is CASIESTVTEAFF. The CDR3 coding sequence is TGTGCCAGCATCGAGTCGACAGTTACTGAAGCTTTCTTT. This chain uses TRBV7-9 with TRBJ1-1; tentative D call: TRBD1 (5 bases). Trimming stripped 7 bases from V and 5 bases from J, with 14 bases between. Germline V gene lookup returns CDR1 SEHNR and CDR2 FQNEAQ (reference sequence). The CDR3 is 13 residues long.

This rearrangement joins TRBV19 to TRBJ1-5; no clear D gene. V lost 2 bases and J lost 6, with 11 bases in between. This CDR3 has 14 residues. Germline CDR1 and CDR2: LNHDA and SQIVND (reference sequence). CDR3 region: CASSITRGFQPQHF. The CDR3 DNA is TGTGCCAGTAGTATAACCCGCGGGTTTCAGCCCCAGCATTTT. The variable domain in full, completed from reference TRBV19 and TRBJ1-5, reads DGGITQSPKYLFRKEGQNVTLSCEQNLNHDAMYWYRQDPGQGLRLIYYSQIVNDFQKGDIAEGYSVSREKKESFPLTVTSAQKNPTAFYLCASSITRGFQPQHFGDGTRLSIL.

This clone is a singleton in its sample. The rearrangement joins TRBV11-1 to TRBJ1-1, with TRBD1 matching 7 bases. This CDR3 is 12 amino acids long. The germline V gene has CDR1 SGHAT and CDR2 FQDESV (reference sequence). V was pared by 3 bases and J by 8 bases, with 3 bases of the junction left unmatched. CDR3 nucleotides: TGTGCCAGCAGCTTGGGACAGACCGAAGCTTTCTTT. It specifies CASSLGQTEAFF. The full variable domain, in which reference TRBV11-1 and TRBJ1-1 provide the parts outside the CDR3, is EAEVAQSPRYKITEKSQAVAFWCDPISGHATLYWYRQILGQGPELLVQFQDESVVDDSQLPKDRFSAERLKGVDSTLKIQPAELGDSAMYLCASSLGQTEAFFGQGTRLTVV.

This clone was recorded only once. This rearrangement joins TRBV10-1 to TRBJ2-3, with a weak D call TRBD2 (5 bases). The CDR3 consists of 15 residues. Germline values: CDR1 WNHNN, CDR2 SYGVQD (reference sequence). Between the trimmed V and J ends, which lost 8 bases and 1 base, there was a span of 16 bases. CDR3 in amino acids: CASARGSARTDTQYF. CDR3 DNA: TGCGCCAGCGCCCGAGGGTCTGCTCGCACAGATACGCAGTATTTT.

This sequence joins TRBV11-1 and TRBJ2-1, with 10 bases lining up with TRBD2. The CDR3 length is 15 residues. V lost 5 bases and J lost 6; bases outside the gene matches: 7. From germline, CDR1 is SGHAT and CDR2 FQDESV (reference sequence). CDR3 residues: CASSNSASGSNEQFF. The CDR3, as DNA: TGTGCCAGCAGCAACTCGGCTAGCGGGAGCAATGAGCAGTTCTTC.

In its sample, this clone was seen once. The rearrangement uses TRBV6-5 and TRBJ1-1; D not resolved. The length of the CDR3 is 12 residues. Germline loops: CDR1 MNHEY, CDR2 SVGAGI. The germline V and J ends were trimmed by 4 bases and 4 bases, with 7 bases remaining between them. The chain's CDR3 is CASSFGVTEAFF. DNA of the CDR3: TGTGCCAGCAGTTTTGGAGTCACTGAAGCTTTCTTT.

The chain joins TRBV7-3 to TRBJ2-3, with 11 bases fitting TRBD2. V lost 3 bases and J lost 4; bases outside the gene matches: 3. The CDR3 contains 15 residues. CDR1 SGHTA and CDR2 FQGTGA come from the germline V gene. Written as DNA, the CDR3 is TGTGCCAGCAGCTTCCTAGCGGGGGGCCCAGATACGCAGTATTTT. It translates to CASSFLAGGPDTQYF.